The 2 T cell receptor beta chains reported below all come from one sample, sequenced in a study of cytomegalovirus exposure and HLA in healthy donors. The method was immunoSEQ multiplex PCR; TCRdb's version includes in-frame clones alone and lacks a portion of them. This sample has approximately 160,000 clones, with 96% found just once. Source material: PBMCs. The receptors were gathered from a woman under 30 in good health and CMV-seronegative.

CDR3 DNA sequence: TGTGCCAGCAGCGTCTCCAGGGGGCCCGGGGAGCTGTTTTTT. Protein: CASSVSRGPGELFF. The chain couples TRBV13 to TRBJ2-2; 8 nucleotides line up with TRBD1. The germline V gene has CDR1 PRHDT and CDR2 FYEKMQ (reference sequence). The CDR3 contains 14 residues. V trimming: 5 bases; J trimming: 6 bases; junction bases outside the gene matches: 5.

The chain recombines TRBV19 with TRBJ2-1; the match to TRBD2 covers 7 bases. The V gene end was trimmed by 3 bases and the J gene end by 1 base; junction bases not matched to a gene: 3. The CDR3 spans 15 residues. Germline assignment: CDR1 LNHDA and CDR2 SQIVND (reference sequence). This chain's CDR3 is CASSIARGSYNEQFF. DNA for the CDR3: TGTGCCAGTAGTATTGCGCGGGGGTCCTACAATGAGCAGTTCTTC.